This paragraph covers one TCR beta chain sequence. The data were taken from a study of blood T cell repertoires in COVID-19. In the authors' workflow: Scientists estimated how many nucleated cells there were by amplifying reference gene primers. Sequencing was performed with immunoSEQ multiplex PCR; in TCRdb, only in-frame clones are kept and a portion is missing. V and J calls and clone size are those listed in that table; D and trimming were worked out from the DNA. The repertoire includes 75,000 to 80,000 clones, 75% to 90% of them detected once, and 15% to 20% sits in the top ten. Germline V gene lookup returns CDR1 SEHNR and CDR2 FQNEAQ (reference sequence). This CDR3 region has 16 residues. V lost 5 bases and J lost 6, with 20 bases in between.

The clonotype was recovered from a human donor in a cohort sampled during active COVID-19. Sequencing input: peripheral blood. The chain links TRBV7-9 to TRBJ2-1; D is perhaps TRBD2 (5 bases). The CDR3 spells CASSRWVQLGPNEQFF. The CDR3 DNA follows: TGTGCCAGCAGCCGATGGGTGCAACTAGGTCCCAATGAGCAGTTCTTC.